This T cell receptor beta chain was identified in a study of blood T cells in healthy people across ages. Overall study findings and caveats: A strong correlation was found between TCR beta diversity and the percentage of naive T cells.

The CDR3 runs 18 residues. V was cut by 0 bases and J by 8 bases, with 26 bases left in between. Germline V lookup: CDR1 DFQATT, CDR2 SNEGSKA (reference sequence). Using a J-beta primer mix together with a sample-barcoded 5' primer, a second PCR was run for about 7 to 12 cycles. One entry per CDR3 protein results from TCRdb running MiXCR on the 5' RACE reads. Here the sample spans around 1,000,000 distinct CDR3 sequences, approximately 25% being singletons. Collection of ten milliliters of peripheral blood was performed for each donor. The authors extracted at least 5 micrograms of total RNA per sample. Concerning this clonotype itself: What it binds is unknown.

The sample was also linked to a second study, of T cells of mothers and their children.

The sequencing input was blood. The TCR was taken from a girl aged 2 to 10 in good health. The chain has TRBV20-1 and TRBJ1-3; D is possibly TRBD1 (6 bases). The CDR3 spells CSARDEDKQGNLKDTIYF. Written as DNA, the CDR3 is TGCAGTGCTAGAGATGAGGATAAACAGGGAAACCTCAAGGACACCATATATTTT.